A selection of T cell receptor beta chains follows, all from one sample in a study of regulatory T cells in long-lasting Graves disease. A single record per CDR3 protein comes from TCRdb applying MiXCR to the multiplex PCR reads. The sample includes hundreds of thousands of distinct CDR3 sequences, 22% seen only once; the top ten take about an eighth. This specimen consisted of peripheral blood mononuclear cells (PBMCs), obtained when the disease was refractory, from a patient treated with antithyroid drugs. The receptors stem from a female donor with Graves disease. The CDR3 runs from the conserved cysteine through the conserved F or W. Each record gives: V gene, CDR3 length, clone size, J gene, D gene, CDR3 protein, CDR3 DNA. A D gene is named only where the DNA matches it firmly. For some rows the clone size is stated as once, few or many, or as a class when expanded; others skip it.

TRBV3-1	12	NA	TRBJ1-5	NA	CASSQDNQPQHF	TGTGCCAGCAGCCAAGATAATCAGCCCCAGCATTTT
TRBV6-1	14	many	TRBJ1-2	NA	CASLVKSTGNGYTF	TGTGCCAGCCTAGTGAAATCTACTGGGAATGGCTACACCTTC
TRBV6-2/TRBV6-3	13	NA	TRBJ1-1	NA	CASSYSMNTEAFF	TGTGCCAGCAGTTACTCGATGAACACTGAAGCTTTCTTT
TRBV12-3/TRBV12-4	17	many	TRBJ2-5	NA	CASSSVRSGEGLETQYF	TGTGCCAGCAGTTCCGTGCGGTCCGGAGAAGGGTTAGAGACCCAGTACTTC
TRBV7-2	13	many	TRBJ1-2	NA	CASSFQGVYGYTF	TGTGCCAGCAGCTTTCAGGGTGTCTATGGCTACACCTTC
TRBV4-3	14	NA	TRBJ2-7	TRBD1	CASSPDRGLREQYF	TGCGCCAGTAGCCCGGACAGGGGGCTAAGGGAGCAGTACTTC
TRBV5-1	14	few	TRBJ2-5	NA	CASSFPGQEETQYF	TGCGCCAGCAGCTTTCCCGGACAAGAAGAGACCCAGTACTTC
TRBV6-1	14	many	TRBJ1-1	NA	CASRDPGENTEAFF	TGTGCCAGCAGAGATCCTGGAGAGAACACTGAAGCTTTCTTT
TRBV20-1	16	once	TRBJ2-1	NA	CSARDFGGVTYNEQFF	TGCAGTGCTAGAGATTTTGGTGGGGTGACCTACAATGAGCAGTTCTTC
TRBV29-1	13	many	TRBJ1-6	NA	CSVSEGIESPLHF	TGCAGCGTCAGCGAGGGGATAGAATCACCCCTCCACTTT
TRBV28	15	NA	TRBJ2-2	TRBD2	CASRGASGATGELFF	TGTGCCAGCAGAGGGGCTAGCGGGGCCACCGGGGAGCTGTTTTTT
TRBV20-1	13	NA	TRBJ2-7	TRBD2	CSASGGESYEQYF	TGCAGTGCAAGCGGGGGGGAATCCTACGAGCAGTACTTC
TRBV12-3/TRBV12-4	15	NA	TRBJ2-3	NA	CASSLMGTGTDTQYF	TGTGCCAGCAGTTTGATGGGGACGGGCACAGATACGCAGTATTTT
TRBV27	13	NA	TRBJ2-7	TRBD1	CAIRQGASYEQYF	TGTGCCATCAGACAGGGGGCTTCCTACGAGCAGTACTTC
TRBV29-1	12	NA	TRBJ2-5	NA	CSVEEGKETQYF	TGCAGCGTTGAGGAGGGGAAAGAGACCCAGTACTTC
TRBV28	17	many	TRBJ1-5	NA	CASSRSLMAGLNQPQHF	TGTGCCAGCAGCCGATCCCTCATGGCAGGGCTCAATCAGCCCCAGCATTTT
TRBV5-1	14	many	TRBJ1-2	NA	CASSGPLGSHGYTF	TGCGCCAGCAGCGGGCCCCTGGGCAGCCATGGCTACACCTTC
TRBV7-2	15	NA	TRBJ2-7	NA	CASSLRQLSSYEQYF	TGTGCCAGCAGCTTACGACAGCTCAGCTCCTACGAGCAGTACTTC
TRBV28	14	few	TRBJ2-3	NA	CASSDRGGTDTQYF	TGTGCCAGCAGTGACCGTGGTGGCACAGATACGCAGTATTTT
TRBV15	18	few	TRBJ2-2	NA	CATSRDSARGSDTGELFF	TGTGCCACCAGCAGAGATTCGGCTAGGGGCTCTGACACCGGGGAGCTGTTTTTT
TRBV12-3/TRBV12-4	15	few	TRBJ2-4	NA	CASSLAGAKAGIQYF	TGTGCCAGCAGTTTAGCGGGGGCCAAGGCGGGCATTCAGTACTTC
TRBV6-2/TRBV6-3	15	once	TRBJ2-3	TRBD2	CASTKLAGVVDTQYF	TGTGCCAGCACCAAACTAGCGGGAGTTGTAGATACGCAGTATTTT
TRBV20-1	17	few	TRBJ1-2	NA	CSAISPPPGGGNYGYTF	TGCAGTGCCATTTCCCCTCCCCCGGGGGGAGGAAACTATGGCTACACCTTC
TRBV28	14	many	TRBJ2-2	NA	CASSLSRGTGELFF	TGTGCCAGCAGTTTATCAAGGGGTACCGGGGAGCTGTTTTTT
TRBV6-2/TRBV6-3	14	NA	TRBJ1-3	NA	CASSYSTRGNTIYF	TGTGCCAGCAGTTACTCGACCCGTGGAAACACCATATATTTT
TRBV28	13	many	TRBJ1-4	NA	CASSLLYNEKLFF	TGTGCCAGCAGCCTGCTGTATAATGAAAAACTGTTTTTT
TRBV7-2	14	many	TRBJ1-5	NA	CASSLAAGVQPQHF	TGTGCCAGCAGCTTAGCGGCAGGGGTCCAGCCCCAGCATTTT
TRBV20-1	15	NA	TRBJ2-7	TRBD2	CSVQRTSGSIYEQYF	TGCAGTGTGCAACGGACTAGCGGGAGTATTTACGAGCAGTACTTC
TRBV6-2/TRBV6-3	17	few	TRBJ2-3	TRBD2	CASSYRRTSQRGDTQYF	TGTGCCAGCAGTTACCGGAGGACTAGCCAGAGGGGAGATACGCAGTATTTT
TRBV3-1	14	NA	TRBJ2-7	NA	CASSHITGSYEQYF	TGTGCCAGCAGCCATATAACAGGGTCCTACGAGCAGTACTTC
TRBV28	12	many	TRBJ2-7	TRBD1	CASGQERFGQYF	TGTGCCTCGGGACAGGAGAGATTCGGGCAGTACTTC
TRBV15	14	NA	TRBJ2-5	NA	CATSRRDPQETQYF	TGTGCCACCAGCCGACGGGACCCTCAAGAGACCCAGTACTTC
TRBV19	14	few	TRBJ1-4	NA	CASRRADSNEKLFF	TGTGCCAGCCGGAGGGCAGACAGCAATGAAAAACTGTTTTTT
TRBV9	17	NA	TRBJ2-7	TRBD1	CASSQESEDRGYPPGSF	TGTGCCAGCAGCCAAGAAAGCGAGGACAGGGGGTATCCCCCAGGAAGCTTC
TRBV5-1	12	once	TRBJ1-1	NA	CASGAGNTEAFF	TGCGCCAGCGGTGCGGGGAACACTGAAGCTTTCTTT
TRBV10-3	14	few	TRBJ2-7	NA	CAISYDTSSYEQYF	TGTGCCATCAGCTATGACACGAGCTCCTACGAGCAGTACTTC
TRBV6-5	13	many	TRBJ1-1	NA	CASSYVSDTEAFF	TGTGCCAGCAGTTACGTCTCTGACACTGAAGCTTTCTTT
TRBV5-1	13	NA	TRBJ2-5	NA	CASTTLPQETQYF	TGCGCCAGCACTACCCTACCCCAAGAGACCCAGTACTTC
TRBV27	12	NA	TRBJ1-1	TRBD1	CASSKQGARAFF	TGTGCCAGCAGCAAACAGGGGGCGAGGGCTTTCTTT
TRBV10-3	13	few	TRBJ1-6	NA	CATRTGDNSPLHF	TGTGCCACGCGGACGGGAGATAATTCACCCCTCCACTTT
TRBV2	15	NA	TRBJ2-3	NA	CASSALGTSTDTQYF	TGTGCCAGCAGTGCTCTAGGGACCAGCACAGATACGCAGTATTTT
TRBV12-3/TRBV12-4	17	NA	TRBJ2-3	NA	CASRNRTGTASTDTQYF	TGTGCCAGCAGAAATCGCACCGGGACCGCGAGCACAGATACGCAGTATTTT
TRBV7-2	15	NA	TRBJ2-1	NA	CASSPSGLSYNEQFF	TGTGCCAGCAGCCCCAGCGGCCTCTCCTACAATGAGCAGTTCTTC
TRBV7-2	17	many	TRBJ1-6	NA	CASSLGSSGSYNSPLHF	TGTGCCAGCAGCCTGGGGTCCTCGGGCTCCTATAATTCACCCCTCCACTTT
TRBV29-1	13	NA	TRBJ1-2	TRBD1	CSVGTTGIDGYTF	TGCAGCGTCGGTACGACAGGGATCGATGGCTACACCTTC
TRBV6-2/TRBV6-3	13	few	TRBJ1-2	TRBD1	CASSLQGADGYTF	TGTGCCAGCAGTTTACAGGGGGCGGACGGCTACACCTTC
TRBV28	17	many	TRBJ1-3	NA	CASSLFHRGEPGNTIYF	TGTGCCAGCAGTTTATTTCACCGGGGAGAGCCTGGAAACACCATATATTTT
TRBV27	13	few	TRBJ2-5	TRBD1	CASRRTGAETQYF	TGTGCCAGCAGGAGGACAGGGGCAGAGACCCAGTACTTC
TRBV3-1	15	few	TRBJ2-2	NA	CASTSAGVNTGELFF	TGTGCCAGCACCTCGGCCGGGGTGAACACCGGGGAGCTGTTTTTT
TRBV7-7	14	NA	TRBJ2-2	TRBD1	CASSLGQGSGELFF	TGTGCTAGCAGCCTGGGACAGGGAAGCGGGGAGCTGTTTTTT
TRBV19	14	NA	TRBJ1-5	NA	CASRYGTSLQPQHF	TGTGCCAGTAGGTACGGGACGTCTTTACAGCCCCAGCATTTT
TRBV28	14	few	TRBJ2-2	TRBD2	CATPRSGGDGELFF	TGTGCCACCCCTAGGAGCGGGGGTGACGGGGAGCTGTTTTTT
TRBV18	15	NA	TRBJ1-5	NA	CASSPLGASNQPQHF	TGTGCCAGCTCACCCCTAGGGGCGAGCAATCAGCCCCAGCATTTT
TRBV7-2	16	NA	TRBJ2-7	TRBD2	CASSRGGAGGSYEQYF	TGTGCCAGCAGTCGGGGGGGTGCGGGGGGATCCTACGAGCAGTACTTC